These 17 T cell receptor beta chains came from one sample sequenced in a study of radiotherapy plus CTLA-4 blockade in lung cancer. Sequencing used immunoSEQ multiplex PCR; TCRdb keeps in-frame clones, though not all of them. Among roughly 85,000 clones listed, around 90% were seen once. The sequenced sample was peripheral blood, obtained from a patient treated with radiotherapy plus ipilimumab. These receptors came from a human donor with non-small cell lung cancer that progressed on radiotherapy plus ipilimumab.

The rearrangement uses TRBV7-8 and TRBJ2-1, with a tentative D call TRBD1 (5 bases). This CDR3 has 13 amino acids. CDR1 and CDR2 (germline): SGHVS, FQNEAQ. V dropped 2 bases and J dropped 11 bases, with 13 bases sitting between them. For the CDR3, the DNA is TGTGCCAGCAGCTTACGCGAGACAGAACAGCAGTTCTTC. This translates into CASSLRETEQQFF. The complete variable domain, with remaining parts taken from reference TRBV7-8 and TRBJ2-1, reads GAGVSQSPRYKVAKRGQDVALRCDPISGHVSLFWYQQALGQGPEFLTYFQNEAQLDKSGLPSDRFFAERPEGSVSTLKIQRTQQEDSAVYLCASSLRETEQQFFGPGTRLTVL.

CDR3 amino acids: CGLSGANVLTF. The CDR3 nucleotides read TGTGGTTTGTCTGGGGCCAACGTCCTGACTTTC. The gene calls are TRBV6-1 and TRBJ2-6; D is ambiguous. Germline CDR1 MNHNS, CDR2 SASEGT. The CDR3 runs 11 residues.

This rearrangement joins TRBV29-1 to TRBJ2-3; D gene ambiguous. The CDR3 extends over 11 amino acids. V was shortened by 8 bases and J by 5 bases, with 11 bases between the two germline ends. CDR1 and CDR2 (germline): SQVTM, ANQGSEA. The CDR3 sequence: CSISKGDTQYF. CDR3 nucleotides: TGCAGCATCTCTAAGGGAGATACGCAGTATTTT.

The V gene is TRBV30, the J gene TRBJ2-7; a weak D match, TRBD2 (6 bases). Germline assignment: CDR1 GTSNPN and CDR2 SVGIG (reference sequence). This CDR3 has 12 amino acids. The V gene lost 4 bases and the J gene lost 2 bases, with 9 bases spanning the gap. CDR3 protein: CAWNTGAYEQYF. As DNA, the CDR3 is TGTGCCTGGAATACGGGAGCCTACGAGCAGTACTTC.

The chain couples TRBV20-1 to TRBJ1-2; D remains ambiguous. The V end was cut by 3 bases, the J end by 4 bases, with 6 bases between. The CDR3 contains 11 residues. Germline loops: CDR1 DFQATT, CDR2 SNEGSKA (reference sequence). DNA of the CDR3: TGCAGTGCTAGGAGGAGCTATGGCTACACCTTC. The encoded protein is CSARRSYGYTF.

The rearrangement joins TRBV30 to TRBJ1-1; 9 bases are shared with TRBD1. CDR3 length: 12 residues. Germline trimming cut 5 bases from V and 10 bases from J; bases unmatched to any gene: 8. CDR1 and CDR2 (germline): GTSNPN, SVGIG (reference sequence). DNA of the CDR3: TGTGCCTGGGGGGGACAGGGAAGTAGAGCTTTCTTT. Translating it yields CAWGGQGSRAFF.

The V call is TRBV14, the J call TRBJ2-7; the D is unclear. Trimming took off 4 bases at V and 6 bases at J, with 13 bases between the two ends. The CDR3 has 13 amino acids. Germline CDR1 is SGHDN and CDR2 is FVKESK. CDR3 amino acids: CASSRQRASEQYF. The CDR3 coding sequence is TGTGCCAGCAGCCGGCAAAGGGCCTCCGAGCAGTACTTC. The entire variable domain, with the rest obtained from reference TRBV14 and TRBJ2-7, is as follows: EAGVTQFPSHSVIEKGQTVTLRCDPISGHDNLYWYRRVMGKEIKFLLHFVKESKQDESGMPNNRFLAERTGGTYSTLKVQPAELEDSGVYFCASSRQRASEQYFGPGTRLTVT.

The CDR3 sequence: CASSVPGTGINEQYF. The CDR3, as DNA: TGTGCCAGCAGTGTCCCTGGGACAGGGATAAACGAGCAGTACTTC. This chain connects TRBV25-1 to TRBJ2-7; 9 nucleotides line up with TRBD1. The V and J ends lost 4 bases and 5 bases, in that order; junction bases with no gene match: 9. Germline CDR1 is MGHDK and CDR2 is SYGVNS. This CDR3 contains 15 residues.

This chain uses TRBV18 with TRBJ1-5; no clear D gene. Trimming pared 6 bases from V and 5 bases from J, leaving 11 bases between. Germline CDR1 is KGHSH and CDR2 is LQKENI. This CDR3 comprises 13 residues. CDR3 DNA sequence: TGTGCCAGCTCGTCAAATGGCGATCAGCCCCAGCATTTT. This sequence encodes CASSSNGDQPQHF.

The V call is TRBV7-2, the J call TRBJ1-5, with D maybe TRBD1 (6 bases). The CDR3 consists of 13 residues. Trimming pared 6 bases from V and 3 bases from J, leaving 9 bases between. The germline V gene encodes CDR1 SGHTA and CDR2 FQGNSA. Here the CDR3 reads CASSRDINQPQHF. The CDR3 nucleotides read TGTGCCAGCAGTCGGGACATCAATCAGCCCCAGCATTTT.

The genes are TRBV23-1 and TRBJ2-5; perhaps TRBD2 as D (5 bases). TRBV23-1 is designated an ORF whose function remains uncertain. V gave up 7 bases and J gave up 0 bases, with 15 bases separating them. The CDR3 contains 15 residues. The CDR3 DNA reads TGCGCCAGCACTCCCCACGGGATACACCAAGAGACCCAGTACTTC. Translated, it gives CASTPHGIHQETQYF.

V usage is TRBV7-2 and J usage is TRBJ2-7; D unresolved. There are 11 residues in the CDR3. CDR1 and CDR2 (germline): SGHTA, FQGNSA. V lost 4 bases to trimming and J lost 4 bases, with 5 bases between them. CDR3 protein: CASSSYYEQYF. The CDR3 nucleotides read TGTGCCAGCAGCTCATATTACGAGCAGTACTTC.

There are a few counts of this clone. The DNA for the CDR3 is TGTGCCAGCAGCTTAGGGGCTAGCACAGATACGCAGTATTTT. Its protein product is CASSLGASTDTQYF. This chain links TRBV7-8 with TRBJ2-3; D not certain. CDR1 is SGHVS and CDR2 is FQNEAQ in the germline V gene. This CDR3 region has 14 residues. V lost 1 base to trimming and J lost 0 bases, with 5 bases between them.

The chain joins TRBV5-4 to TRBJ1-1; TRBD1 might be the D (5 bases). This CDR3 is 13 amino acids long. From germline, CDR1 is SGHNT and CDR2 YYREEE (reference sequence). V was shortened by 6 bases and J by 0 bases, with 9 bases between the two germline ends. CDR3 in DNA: TGTGCCAGCAAGGAGGACATGAACACTGAAGCTTTCTTT. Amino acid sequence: CASKEDMNTEAFF. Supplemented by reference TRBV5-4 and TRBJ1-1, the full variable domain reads ETGVTQSPTHLIKTRGQQVTLRCSSQSGHNTVSWYQQALGQGPQFIFQYYREEENGRGNFPPRFSGLQFPNYSSELNVNALELDDSALYLCASKEDMNTEAFFGQGTRLTVV.

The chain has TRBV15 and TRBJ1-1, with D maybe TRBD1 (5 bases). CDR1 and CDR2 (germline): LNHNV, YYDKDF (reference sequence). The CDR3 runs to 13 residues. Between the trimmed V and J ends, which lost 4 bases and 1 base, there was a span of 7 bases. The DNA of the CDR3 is TGTGCCACCAGCACGCAGGGGAACACTGAAGCTTTCTTT. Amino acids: CATSTQGNTEAFF.

CDR3 in amino acids: CASSYPWQAHNEKLFF. DNA for the CDR3: TGTGCCAGCAGTTACCCTTGGCAGGCGCATAATGAAAAACTGTTTTTT. The V gene is TRBV27, the J gene TRBJ1-4; D call uncertain. CDR3 length: 16 amino acids. The germline gives CDR1 MNHEY, CDR2 SMNVEV (reference sequence). The V end was cut by 4 bases, the J end by 4 bases, with 16 bases between.

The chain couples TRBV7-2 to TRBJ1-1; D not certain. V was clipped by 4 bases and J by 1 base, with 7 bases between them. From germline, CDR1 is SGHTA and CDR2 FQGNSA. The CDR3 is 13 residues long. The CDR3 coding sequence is TGTGCCAGCAGCTCAGACTGGAACACTGAAGCTTTCTTT. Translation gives CASSSDWNTEAFF.